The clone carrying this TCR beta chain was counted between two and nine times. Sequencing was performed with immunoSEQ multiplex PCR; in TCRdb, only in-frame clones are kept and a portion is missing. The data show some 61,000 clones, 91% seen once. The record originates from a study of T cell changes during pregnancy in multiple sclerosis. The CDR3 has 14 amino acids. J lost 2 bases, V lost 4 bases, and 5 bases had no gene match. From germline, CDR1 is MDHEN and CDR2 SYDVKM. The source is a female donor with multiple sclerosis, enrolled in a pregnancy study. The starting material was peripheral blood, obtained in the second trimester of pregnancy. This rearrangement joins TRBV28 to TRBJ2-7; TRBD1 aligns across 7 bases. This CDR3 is CASSYGTVTYEQYF. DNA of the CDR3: TGTGCCAGCAGTTACGGGACAGTCACCTACGAGCAGTACTTC.